The next 9 T cell receptor beta chains were all read from a single sample in a study of post-analysis software for immune sequencing data. Notes on the study in general: With TRBV5-6, TRBV5-1 and TRBV20-1 included, several TRBV segments were more frequent in patients than in controls.

The library was made from cDNA and included unique molecular identifiers. In TCRdb, the PCR reads were re-called with MiXCR into one record per CDR3 protein. The sample consists of about 460,000 distinct CDR3 sequences, around 40% of them appearing once. Their antigen targets remain unknown. The specimen was blood. The receptor set was obtained from a girl aged 10 to 17 with multiple sclerosis.

This clonotype was observed many times. V gene TRBV5-1 combines with J gene TRBJ1-6; D gene ambiguous. With 6 bases removed from V and 3 bases from J, the gap between germline ends came to 10 bases. The CDR3 consists of 14 residues. The germline V gene has CDR1 SGHRS and CDR2 YFSETQ. DNA for the CDR3: TGCGCCAGCAACATCCCGGACTATAATTCACCCCTCCACTTT. As protein: CASNIPDYNSPLHF. Looking up the rest from reference TRBV5-1 and TRBJ1-6 gives the full variable domain: KAGVTQTPRYLIKTRGQQVTLSCSPISGHRSVSWYQQTPGQGLQFLFEYFSETQRNKGNFPGRFSGRQFSNSRSEMNVSTLELGDSALYLCASNIPDYNSPLHFGNGTRLTVT.

In its sample, this clonotype was seen a few times. Its ends do not fully match the called genes, so a read error is possible. The chain is built from TRBV12-3 or TRBV12-4 and TRBJ2-3; either TRBD1 or TRBD2 may supply D (5 bases each). The CDR3 consists of 14 residues. CDR3 bases: TGTGCCAGCAGCCTGACAGCTAGCACAGATGCGCAGTATTTT. It specifies CASSLTASTDAQYF.

This clonotype was counted a few times. The chain links TRBV20-1 to TRBJ2-7, with 10 bases matching TRBD1. This CDR3 has 14 amino acids. J gave up 3 bases and V 5 bases, and 7 bases lay outside the gene matches. From germline, CDR1 is DFQATT and CDR2 SNEGSKA (reference sequence). DNA of the CDR3: TGCAGTGCTGGATCCGGGACAGGGGTCTACGAGCAGTACTTC. Protein: CSAGSGTGVYEQYF.

Many counts were recorded for this clonotype. The gene calls are TRBV5-1 and TRBJ2-7; 10 bases map to TRBD1. CDR3 length: 13 residues. Unmatched junction bases numbered 0, after V lost 0 bases and J lost 6 bases. CDR1 and CDR2 (germline): SGHRS, YFSETQ. In nucleotides, the CDR3 is TGCGCCAGCAGCTTGGGGGACAGGGGCGAGCAGTACTTC. Residues: CASSLGDRGEQYF.

This clonotype was counted at least ten times. The V gene is TRBV5-1, the J gene TRBJ2-5; D is ambiguous. The CDR3 consists of 13 residues. The ends were cut back, 4 bases at V and 5 bases at J, with 12 bases in the middle. CDR1 SGHRS and CDR2 YFSETQ come from the germline V gene. The CDR3 protein is CASSQLGSETQYF. The CDR3 coding sequence is TGCGCCAGCAGCCAACTGGGCAGTGAGACCCAGTACTTC.

The chain employs TRBV12-3 or TRBV12-4 and TRBJ2-6; D remains unclear. This CDR3 has 15 amino acids. Deletions cut 6 bases from V and 4 bases from J, with 13 bases between. Here the CDR3 reads CASSFSRPGANVLTF. In DNA, the CDR3 is TGTGCCAGCAGCTTCTCCCGACCCGGGGCCAACGTCCTGACTTTC.

This clonotype has ten or more counts. The V and J genes are TRBV7-6 and TRBJ2-7; D unresolved. Trimming cost V 5 bases and J 2 bases, with 13 bases left between them. CDR3 length: 14 residues. Germline CDR1 SGHVS, CDR2 FNYEAQ. The CDR3 spells CASSPEAFAYEQYF. In nucleotides, the CDR3 is TGTGCCAGCAGCCCTGAGGCGTTTGCCTACGAGCAGTACTTC. The whole variable domain, filled in from reference TRBV7-6 and TRBJ2-7, reads GAGVSQSPRYKVTKRGQDVALRCDPISGHVSLYWYRQALGQGPEFLTYFNYEAQQDKSGLPNDRFSAERPEGSISTLTIQRTEQRDSAMYRCASSPEAFAYEQYFGPGTRLTVT.

This clonotype was observed a handful of times. V usage is TRBV20-1 and J usage is TRBJ2-4; possible D gene TRBD1, 5 bases. CDR1 is DFQATT, CDR2 SNEGSKA, per germline (reference sequence). The CDR3 contains 14 residues. V lost 0 bases, J lost 4 bases, and 10 bases lay in between. As DNA, the CDR3 is TGCAGTGCTAGAGACGCCAGGGAAAAAAACATTCAGTACTTC. Amino acids: CSARDAREKNIQYF.

The V gene is TRBV20-1, the J gene TRBJ2-7, with D tentatively TRBD2 (5 bases). V lost 6 bases, J lost 2 bases, and 11 bases lay in between. CDR3 length: 12 residues. Germline values: CDR1 DFQATT, CDR2 SNEGSKA (reference sequence). CDR3 sequence reads: CSADSAAYEQYF. Here the CDR3 DNA reads TGCAGTGCCGATAGCGCCGCCTACGAGCAGTACTTC.